These T cell receptor beta chains were read from a single sample in a study of shared clonotypes between healthy human individuals. Assay: immunoSEQ multiplex PCR; the TCRdb copy retains only in-frame clones and omits some. The profile shows about 490,000 clones, over 60% of them singletons. The specimen sequenced was PBMCs. The receptors come from a woman in her thirties or forties in good health. Some clones in this sample may be carry-over from other donors' samples. The CDR3 runs from the conserved cysteine through the conserved F or W. The order of the fields is V gene, D gene, J gene, CDR3 length, clone size, CDR3 protein, CDR3 DNA. A D gene is named only where the DNA matches it firmly. Clone size is shown for a subset of rows, as once, few, many or a class of expanded clone.

v_call: TRBV10-1
d_call: .
j_call: TRBJ1-2
cdr3_length: 12
clone_size: few
cdr3_aa: CASRWTAYGYTF
cdr3_nt: TGCGCCAGCAGATGGACGGCCTATGGCTACACCTTC

v_call: TRBV4-1
d_call: TRBD2
j_call: TRBJ2-7
cdr3_length: 18
clone_size: few
cdr3_aa: CASSQEVGLAGGPGEQYF
cdr3_nt: TGCGCCAGCAGCCAAGAGGTGGGACTAGCGGGAGGGCCTGGCGAGCAGTACTTC

v_call: TRBV2
d_call: .
j_call: TRBJ1-5
cdr3_length: 14
clone_size: .
cdr3_aa: CASSDQGKGQPQHF
cdr3_nt: TGTGCCAGCAGTGACCAGGGTAAGGGTCAGCCCCAGCATTTT

v_call: TRBV12-2
d_call: .
j_call: TRBJ2-3
cdr3_length: 16
clone_size: .
cdr3_aa: CASRLRAGGSTDTQYF
cdr3_nt: TGTGCAAGTCGCTTAAGGGCGGGAGGGTCGACAGATACGCAGTATTTT

v_call: TRBV28
d_call: TRBD1
j_call: TRBJ2-2
cdr3_length: 14
clone_size: few
cdr3_aa: CASSWDSNTGELFF
cdr3_nt: TGTGCCAGCAGCTGGGACAGCAACACCGGGGAGCTGTTTTTT

v_call: TRBV29-1
d_call: .
j_call: TRBJ2-7
cdr3_length: 15
clone_size: .
cdr3_aa: CSVEGPQGRRNEQYF
cdr3_nt: TGCAGCGTTGAAGGCCCACAGGGAAGAAGAAACGAGCAGTACTTC

v_call: TRBV7-2
d_call: TRBD2
j_call: TRBJ2-1
cdr3_length: 17
clone_size: few
cdr3_aa: CASSPWGTSGLDNEQFF
cdr3_nt: TGTGCCAGCAGCCCTTGGGGGACTAGCGGGCTCGACAATGAGCAGTTCTTC

v_call: TRBV9
d_call: .
j_call: TRBJ1-2
cdr3_length: 16
clone_size: .
cdr3_aa: CASSVGDGAGGYGYTF
cdr3_nt: TGTGCCAGCAGCGTAGGAGATGGGGCTGGAGGCTATGGCTACACCTTC

v_call: TRBV7-7
d_call: .
j_call: TRBJ2-3
cdr3_length: 14
clone_size: .
cdr3_aa: CASSSGLVTDTQYF
cdr3_nt: TGTGCTAGCAGCTCGGGGCTAGTGACAGATACGCAGTATTTT

v_call: TRBV30
d_call: .
j_call: TRBJ2-1
cdr3_length: 13
clone_size: .
cdr3_aa: CASSGEWYNEQFF
cdr3_nt: TGTGCCTCCTCGGGGGAGTGGTACAATGAACAGTTCTTC

v_call: TRBV5-1
d_call: .
j_call: TRBJ2-5
cdr3_length: 11
clone_size: .
cdr3_aa: CASEGGETQYF
cdr3_nt: TGCGCCAGCGAGGGTGGGGAGACCCAGTACTTC

v_call: TRBV30
d_call: TRBD2
j_call: TRBJ2-5
cdr3_length: 12
clone_size: .
cdr3_aa: CAATSGQETQYF
cdr3_nt: TGTGCCGCCACTAGCGGCCAAGAGACCCAGTACTTC

v_call: TRBV29-1
d_call: .
j_call: TRBJ2-7
cdr3_length: 13
clone_size: .
cdr3_aa: CSVGVGGDYEQYF
cdr3_nt: TGCAGCGTTGGGGTGGGCGGGGACTACGAGCAGTACTTC

v_call: TRBV6-1
d_call: .
j_call: TRBJ1-2
cdr3_length: 16
clone_size: .
cdr3_aa: CASSENRPRGGYGYTF
cdr3_nt: TGTGCCAGCAGTGAAAATAGGCCCCGAGGGGGTTATGGCTACACCTTC

v_call: TRBV19
d_call: .
j_call: TRBJ2-7
cdr3_length: 14
clone_size: many
cdr3_aa: CASSQPGTFMGQYF
cdr3_nt: TGTGCCAGTAGCCAACCCGGGACCTTTATGGGGCAGTACTTC

v_call: TRBV14
d_call: TRBD1
j_call: TRBJ2-7
cdr3_length: 15
clone_size: .
cdr3_aa: CASSPWGTGSYEQYF
cdr3_nt: TGTGCCAGCAGCCCCTGGGGGACAGGCTCCTACGAGCAGTACTTC

v_call: TRBV7-9
d_call: .
j_call: TRBJ2-1
cdr3_length: 15
clone_size: .
cdr3_aa: CASSSRARAYNEQFF
cdr3_nt: TGTGCCAGCAGCTCACGGGCCCGGGCCTACAATGAGCAGTTCTTC

v_call: TRBV7-2
d_call: .
j_call: TRBJ1-5
cdr3_length: 15
clone_size: .
cdr3_aa: CASSLAPVSNQPQHF
cdr3_nt: TGTGCCAGCAGCTTAGCGCCAGTTAGCAATCAGCCCCAGCATTTT

v_call: TRBV7-2
d_call: TRBD2
j_call: TRBJ2-5
cdr3_length: 14
clone_size: .
cdr3_aa: CASSFSSGSETQYF
cdr3_nt: TGTGCCAGCAGCTTCTCTAGCGGGAGCGAGACCCAGTACTTC

v_call: TRBV19
d_call: .
j_call: TRBJ2-3
cdr3_length: 13
clone_size: .
cdr3_aa: CASSNGAADTQYF
cdr3_nt: TGTGCCAGTAGTAATGGGGCGGCAGATACGCAGTATTTT

v_call: TRBV28
d_call: .
j_call: TRBJ2-5
cdr3_length: 15
clone_size: .
cdr3_aa: CASTIGGLSQETQYF
cdr3_nt: TGTGCCAGCACCATCGGGGGACTTTCTCAAGAGACCCAGTACTTC

v_call: TRBV2
d_call: .
j_call: TRBJ2-7
cdr3_length: 12
clone_size: .
cdr3_aa: CASSEVDREQYF
cdr3_nt: TGTGCCAGCAGTGAGGTCGACCGGGAGCAGTACTTC

v_call: TRBV28
d_call: .
j_call: TRBJ2-7
cdr3_length: 10
clone_size: .
cdr3_aa: CASRHDEQYF
cdr3_nt: TGTGCCAGTCGGCACGACGAGCAGTACTTC

v_call: TRBV7-8
d_call: .
j_call: TRBJ2-3
cdr3_length: 16
clone_size: .
cdr3_aa: CASRPQPRGLADTQYF
cdr3_nt: TGTGCCAGCAGACCTCAACCTCGGGGGCTGGCAGATACGCAGTATTTT

v_call: TRBV18
d_call: .
j_call: TRBJ2-6
cdr3_length: 13
clone_size: .
cdr3_aa: CASSPSGANVLTF
cdr3_nt: TGTGCCAGCTCACCCTCTGGGGCCAACGTCCTGACTTTC

v_call: TRBV7-3
d_call: .
j_call: TRBJ2-7
cdr3_length: 14
clone_size: once
cdr3_aa: CASSPRSISYEQYF
cdr3_nt: TGTGCCAGCAGCCCAAGGAGCATTTCCTACGAGCAGTACTTC

v_call: TRBV7-2
d_call: TRBD2
j_call: TRBJ2-7
cdr3_length: 14
clone_size: .
cdr3_aa: CASSPTSGPYEQYF
cdr3_nt: TGTGCCAGCAGTCCTACTAGCGGGCCCTACGAGCAGTACTTC

v_call: TRBV4-3
d_call: TRBD1
j_call: TRBJ2-2
cdr3_length: 16
clone_size: .
cdr3_aa: CASSLSGTGVIGELFF
cdr3_nt: TGCGCCAGCAGCCTCTCCGGGACAGGGGTGATCGGGGAGCTGTTTTTT

v_call: TRBV18
d_call: TRBD2
j_call: TRBJ2-1
cdr3_length: 14
clone_size: few
cdr3_aa: CASSQTTSHNEQFF
cdr3_nt: TGTGCCAGCTCACAAACGACTAGCCACAATGAGCAGTTCTTC

v_call: TRBV5-1
d_call: .
j_call: TRBJ2-2
cdr3_length: 13
clone_size: .
cdr3_aa: CASSLEGPGELFF
cdr3_nt: TGCGCCAGCAGCTTGGAAGGGCCCGGGGAGCTGTTTTTT

v_call: TRBV5-1
d_call: .
j_call: TRBJ1-1
cdr3_length: 13
clone_size: .
cdr3_aa: CASSSQGYTEAFF
cdr3_nt: TGCGCCAGCAGCTCACAGGGCTACACTGAAGCTTTCTTT

v_call: TRBV14
d_call: .
j_call: TRBJ1-6
cdr3_length: 17
clone_size: .
cdr3_aa: CASSQAYKQGSNSPLHF
cdr3_nt: TGTGCCAGCAGCCAAGCTTACAAGCAGGGGAGTAATTCACCCCTCCACTTT

v_call: TRBV7-2
d_call: .
j_call: TRBJ1-3
cdr3_length: 13
clone_size: .
cdr3_aa: CASSYRSGNTIYF
cdr3_nt: TGTGCCAGCAGCTATAGGTCTGGAAACACCATATATTTT

v_call: TRBV9
d_call: .
j_call: TRBJ1-5
cdr3_length: 15
clone_size: .
cdr3_aa: CASSVEDGGNQPQHF
cdr3_nt: TGTGCCAGCAGCGTAGAGGATGGCGGCAATCAGCCCCAGCATTTT

v_call: TRBV7-2
d_call: TRBD1
j_call: TRBJ2-2
cdr3_length: 14
clone_size: once
cdr3_aa: CASSWDRGTGELFF
cdr3_nt: TGTGCCAGCAGCTGGGACAGGGGAACCGGGGAGCTGTTTTTT

v_call: TRBV18
d_call: .
j_call: TRBJ2-7
cdr3_length: 16
clone_size: .
cdr3_aa: CASSPPGRGNWYEQYF
cdr3_nt: TGTGCCAGCTCACCACCGGGCCGAGGGAATTGGTACGAGCAGTACTTC

v_call: TRBV27
d_call: TRBD1
j_call: TRBJ2-2
cdr3_length: 14
clone_size: .
cdr3_aa: CASSWGQGLGELFF
cdr3_nt: TGTGCCAGCAGTTGGGGACAGGGGTTAGGGGAGCTGTTTTTT

v_call: TRBV5-1
d_call: .
j_call: TRBJ1-2
cdr3_length: 12
clone_size: few
cdr3_aa: CASSLDSYGYTF
cdr3_nt: TGCGCCAGCAGCTTGGACAGCTATGGCTACACCTTC

v_call: TRBV7-2
d_call: TRBD1
j_call: TRBJ2-1
cdr3_length: 14
clone_size: .
cdr3_aa: CASTGQGSYNEQFF
cdr3_nt: TGTGCCAGCACCGGACAGGGGTCCTACAATGAGCAGTTCTTC

v_call: TRBV7-3
d_call: TRBD1
j_call: TRBJ2-6
cdr3_length: 19
clone_size: .
cdr3_aa: CASSLTFGTGNSGANVLTF
cdr3_nt: TGTGCCAGCAGCTTAACGTTTGGGACAGGGAACTCTGGGGCCAACGTCCTGACTTTC

v_call: TRBV15
d_call: TRBD1
j_call: TRBJ1-1
cdr3_length: 15
clone_size: .
cdr3_aa: CATSRITGQGAKAFF
cdr3_nt: TGTGCCACCAGCAGGATTACTGGACAGGGGGCTAAAGCTTTCTTT

v_call: TRBV4-3
d_call: .
j_call: TRBJ2-7
cdr3_length: 15
clone_size: .
cdr3_aa: CASSQDEGLIYEQYF
cdr3_nt: TGCGCCAGCAGCCAAGATGAGGGGCTTATCTACGAGCAGTACTTC

v_call: TRBV18
d_call: TRBD1
j_call: TRBJ2-2
cdr3_length: 17
clone_size: .
cdr3_aa: CASSSTGQGSNTGELFF
cdr3_nt: TGTGCCAGCTCATCCACGGGACAGGGTTCTAATACCGGGGAGCTGTTTTTT

v_call: TRBV15
d_call: TRBD1
j_call: TRBJ2-2
cdr3_length: 14
clone_size: .
cdr3_aa: CATSAGGNTGELFF
cdr3_nt: TGTGCCACCAGCGCAGGGGGGAACACCGGGGAGCTGTTTTTT

v_call: TRBV7-7
d_call: .
j_call: TRBJ1-4
cdr3_length: 13
clone_size: .
cdr3_aa: CASSLDRNEKLFF
cdr3_nt: TGTGCTAGCAGCTTAGACCGGAATGAAAAACTGTTTTTT

v_call: TRBV5-1
d_call: .
j_call: TRBJ1-1
cdr3_length: 16
clone_size: .
cdr3_aa: CASSSRGRVLSTEAFF
cdr3_nt: TGCGCCAGCAGCTCGCGGGGTCGGGTCCTTAGCACTGAAGCTTTCTTT

v_call: TRBV2
d_call: .
j_call: TRBJ2-2
cdr3_length: 18
clone_size: .
cdr3_aa: CASSEPREAAANTGELFF
cdr3_nt: TGTGCCAGCAGTGAACCCCGAGAAGCAGCGGCCAACACCGGGGAGCTGTTTTTT

v_call: TRBV5-1
d_call: .
j_call: TRBJ2-7
cdr3_length: 15
clone_size: .
cdr3_aa: CASSSDPGPQYEQYF
cdr3_nt: TGCGCCAGCAGCTCAGATCCGGGACCCCAATACGAGCAGTACTTC